This T cell receptor beta chain was captured in a study of blood T cell repertoires in COVID-19. About the study: Sources were T cells, B-cell-depleted T cells, or PBMCs; the material itself was cDNA or gDNA.

V dropped 2 bases and J dropped 4 bases, with 21 bases sitting between them. The CDR3 is made up of 17 amino acids. Germline V gene data show CDR1 as SGHDT and CDR2 as YYEEEE. The study assigned cohorts using participant-reported clinical history. The authors' processing: Quantification of nucleated cells was approximated via reference gene primer amplification. TCRdb keeps only in-frame clones here, not all; method: immunoSEQ multiplex PCR. Clonal size and the V and J genes are those of that table, whereas D and trimming came from the DNA. The sample contains 130,000 to 150,000 clones, more than 70% of which appear only once.

The sequenced sample consisted of PBMCs or T cells enriched from blood (not recorded which). The rearrangement joins TRBV5-6 to TRBJ1-2; no firm D call. The TCR comes from a man aged 35-49 years with acute COVID-19. The CDR3 loop is CASSFFVQAQTSYGYTF. As DNA, the CDR3 is TGTGCCAGCAGCTTTTTTGTCCAGGCCCAGACATCCTATGGCTACACCTTC.